The clone carrying this TCR beta chain appeared a few times. This sample was included in a study of immune reconstitution after stem cell transplant in scleroderma. TCRdb analysed the RT-PCR reads with MiXCR anew, one entry per CDR3 protein. The repertoire has around 4,400 distinct CDR3 sequences, 8.5% of them found once; the top ten carry approximately 4%. CDR1 is DFQATT, CDR2 SNEGSKA, per germline (reference sequence). V was pared by 6 bases and J by 0 bases, with 8 bases of the junction left unmatched. The CDR3 runs 15 residues. Sampling was done before or after autologous hematopoietic stem cell transplantation (not recorded which). The TCR was taken from a male donor with systemic sclerosis. The chain links TRBV20-1 to TRBJ2-7; TRBD2 agrees at 10 bases. The CDR3, as DNA: TGCAGTGCGGGAACAGCGGGGGGGCTCTCCTACGAGCAGTACTTC. It codes for CSAGTAGGLSYEQYF.